These 23 T cell receptor beta chains were all obtained from the same sample, sequenced in a study of T-cell reconstitution after alpha-beta-depleted transplantation in children. Molecular barcoding with unique molecular identifiers was used for the TCRbeta library. TCRdb independently ran MiXCR on the PCR reads; one entry per CDR3 protein. The sample contains around 580,000 distinct CDR3 sequences, roughly 27% of which appear only once. The specimen was PBMCs, collected before TCRalphabeta/CD19-depleted stem cell transplant. All receptors come from a boy under two years old with Wiskott-Aldrich syndrome, due to receive a stem cell transplant.

The rearrangement uses TRBV4-2 and TRBJ1-2; D might be TRBD1 (5 bases). The CDR3 has 15 residues. V dropped 1 base and J dropped 8 bases, with 17 bases sitting between them. Germline assignment: CDR1 LGHNA and CDR2 YNFKEQ. The CDR3 loop reads CASSQVSGTLGGYTF. The CDR3 bases are TGTGCCAGCAGCCAAGTCTCCGGGACCCTGGGGGGCTACACCTTC.

This chain connects TRBV6-2 or TRBV6-3 to TRBJ2-1; 9 bases line up with TRBD2. CDR1 and CDR2 (germline): MNHEY, SVGEGT. This CDR3 has 20 residues. The ends lost 3 bases at V and 4 bases at J; junction bases unmatched: 19. The CDR3 nucleotides read TGTGCCAGCAGTTATGAATGGAACAGTTACGGCGGGGGGGATTACAATGAGCAGTTCTTC. Translating gives CASSYEWNSYGGGDYNEQFF.

This clonotype has just a few counts. This chain connects TRBV9 to TRBJ2-1, with D possibly being TRBD1 (6 bases). CDR3 length: 15 amino acids. With 2 bases removed from V and 6 bases from J, the gap between germline ends came to 15 bases. Per the germline V gene, CDR1 is SGDLS and CDR2 is YYNGEE. The CDR3 reads CASSVRGAGANEQFF. In DNA, the CDR3 is TGTGCCAGCAGCGTTCGAGGAGCAGGGGCCAATGAGCAGTTCTTC.

V and J are TRBV5-1 and TRBJ1-4, with D uncertain. There are 13 residues in the CDR3. Deletions cut 5 bases from V and 4 bases from J, with 9 bases between. Germline CDR1 is SGHRS and CDR2 is YFSETQ. The CDR3 protein is CASRYTLNEKLFF. The CDR3 DNA sequence: TGCGCCAGCAGATACACCCTTAATGAAAAACTGTTTTTT.

This sequence joins TRBV29-1 and TRBJ2-5, with D possibly TRBD2 on 6 matching bases. V shed 4 bases and J shed 4 bases, with 10 bases lying between them. CDR3 length equals 12 residues. CDR1 is SQVTM and CDR2 is ANQGSEA in the germline V gene. CDR3 in amino acids: CSVAFGGETQYF. The CDR3 DNA reads as TGCAGCGTTGCTTTCGGGGGAGAGACCCAGTACTTC. The full variable domain, completed using reference TRBV29-1 and TRBJ2-5, is SAVISQKPSRDICQRGTSLTIQCQVDSQVTMMFWYRQQPGQSLTLIATANQGSEATYESGFVIDKFPISRPNLTFSTLTVSNMSPEDSSIYLCSVAFGGETQYFGPGTRLLVL.

This clonotype occurred a few times. The J gene is TRBJ2-1, the V gene TRBV5-1; a possible D gene is TRBD2 (5 bases). Germline assignment: CDR1 SGHRS and CDR2 YFSETQ. Trimming took 4 bases from V and 10 from J, leaving 12 bases between them. The CDR3 totals 12 residues. The CDR3 nucleotides are TGCGCCAGCAGCGCTGTAACGGGAGAGCAGTTCTTC. It specifies CASSAVTGEQFF.

This clonotype showed up just a few times. This sequence joins TRBV7-3 and TRBJ2-3; D is possibly TRBD2 (6 bases). This CDR3 has 15 amino acids. V was cut by 2 bases and J by 1 base, with 10 bases left in between. CDR1 is SGHTA and CDR2 is FQGTGA in the germline V gene. CDR3 region: CASSLLIAGTDTQYF. DNA of the CDR3: TGTGCCAGCAGCTTATTAATAGCGGGCACAGATACGCAGTATTTT.

The table lists this clonotype with a few counts. This chain joins TRBV28 and TRBJ1-1, with 10 bases matching TRBD1. Germline values: CDR1 MDHEN, CDR2 SYDVKM. CDR3 size: 16 residues. The V and J ends lost 6 bases and 4 bases, in that order; junction bases with no gene match: 11. The CDR3 reads CASRKRGQGDLTEAFF. The CDR3, as DNA: TGTGCCAGCAGGAAAAGAGGACAGGGGGATCTCACTGAAGCTTTCTTT.

This rearrangement joins TRBV20-1 to TRBJ2-1; D might be TRBD2 (5 bases). This CDR3 has 14 residues. CDR1 is DFQATT, CDR2 SNEGSKA, per germline (reference sequence). Deletions cut 6 bases from V and 0 bases from J, with 12 bases between. The CDR3 loop reads CSAERLSSYNEQFF. The CDR3 coding sequence is TGCAGTGCCGAGCGGTTGAGCTCCTACAATGAGCAGTTCTTC.

The sample holds a few counts of this clonotype. J is TRBJ2-1 and V is TRBV19; 14 bases are a match to TRBD2. CDR1 LNHDA and CDR2 SQIVND come from the germline V gene (reference sequence). J gave up 7 bases and V 3 bases, and 2 bases lay outside the gene matches. The CDR3 has 15 residues. In DNA, the CDR3 is TGTGCCAGTAGTATTGGGACTAGCGGGAGAAATGAGCAGTTCTTC. This encodes CASSIGTSGRNEQFF.

The J gene is TRBJ2-5, the V gene TRBV12-3 or TRBV12-4; D possibly corresponds to TRBD1 (5 bases). This CDR3 is 14 amino acids long. Trimming left V 4 bases short and J 3 bases short, with 12 bases between. The CDR3: CASSSWGRKETQYF. CDR3 in DNA: TGTGCCAGCAGTTCATGGGGCAGAAAAGAGACCCAGTACTTC.

CDR3 loop: CASSRTFLAGGPSSTDTQYF. The CDR3 DNA reads TGCGCCAGCAGCCGCACTTTTCTAGCGGGAGGGCCGAGTAGCACAGATACGCAGTATTTT. V is TRBV5-1 and J is TRBJ2-3, with TRBD2 matching over 12 bases. With 4 bases clipped from V and 0 bases from J, the junction kept 15 bases outside the gene matches. The CDR3 has 20 amino acids. Germline V lookup: CDR1 SGHRS, CDR2 YFSETQ. Full variable domain (rest looked up from reference TRBV5-1 and TRBJ2-3): KAGVTQTPRYLIKTRGQQVTLSCSPISGHRSVSWYQQTPGQGLQFLFEYFSETQRNKGNFPGRFSGRQFSNSRSEMNVSTLELGDSALYLCASSRTFLAGGPSSTDTQYFGPGTRLTVL.

A few counts support this clonotype. The chain is built from TRBV5-1 and TRBJ2-1; unclear D gene. V was clipped by 0 bases and J by 0 bases, with 10 bases between them. The CDR3 is 16 amino acids. From germline, CDR1 is SGHRS and CDR2 YFSETQ. The CDR3 loop reads CASSLVDRSSYNEQFF. The CDR3 DNA is TGCGCCAGCAGCTTGGTGGATAGAAGCTCCTACAATGAGCAGTTCTTC.

This clonotype showed up just a few times. V usage is TRBV7-2 and J usage is TRBJ2-7, with D tentatively TRBD1 (5 bases). Germline values: CDR1 SGHTA, CDR2 FQGNSA. V was clipped by 2 bases and J by 2 bases, with 16 bases between them. The CDR3 extends over 16 amino acids. In DNA, the CDR3 is TGTGCCAGCAGCTTATCCTTGGCGGCAGGGACCTACGAGCAGTACTTC. This translates into CASSLSLAAGTYEQYF.

V gene TRBV20-1 combines with J gene TRBJ2-3; TRBD2 agrees at 8 bases. Per germline, CDR1 DFQATT and CDR2 SNEGSKA (reference sequence). There are 15 residues in the CDR3. J lost 5 bases, V lost 0 bases, and 7 bases had no gene match. CDR3 DNA sequence: TGCAGTGCTAGAGATTTTGGTAGCGGGATAGATACGCAGTATTTT. Translated: CSARDFGSGIDTQYF.

The chain couples TRBV20-1 to TRBJ1-1, with D hard to call. CDR3 length equals 8 residues. The ends were cut back, 4 bases at V and 7 bases at J, with 1 base in the middle. CDR1 is DFQATT, CDR2 SNEGSKA, per germline (reference sequence). The CDR3 coding sequence is TGCAGTGCTAATGAAGCTTTCTTT. This codes for CSANEAFF.

The chain carries TRBV6-5 and TRBJ2-1; tentatively, D is TRBD2 (5 bases). This CDR3 region has 14 residues. The germline V gene has CDR1 MNHEY and CDR2 SVGAGI. V was shortened by 2 bases and J by 8 bases, with 13 bases between the two germline ends. CDR3 sequence: CASSYGELVYEQFF. The CDR3 coding sequence is TGTGCCAGCAGTTACGGGGAGCTGGTCTATGAGCAGTTCTTC.

V usage is TRBV5-1 and J usage is TRBJ2-7; 10 bases fit TRBD2. Germline V gives CDR1 SGHRS, CDR2 YFSETQ. V lost 0 bases, J lost 5 bases, and 5 bases stayed unmatched. The CDR3 covers 15 residues. This CDR3 is CASSLGLAGMDEQYF. CDR3 nucleotides: TGCGCCAGCAGCTTGGGACTAGCGGGTATGGACGAGCAGTACTTC.

The J gene is TRBJ2-2, the V gene TRBV12-3 or TRBV12-4; TRBD2 aligns across 13 bases. CDR3 length equals 18 residues. The ends lost 7 bases at V and 3 bases at J; junction bases unmatched: 11. In DNA form, the CDR3 reads TGTGCCAGCAAACGCCTACTAGCGGGAGGGCCTGACACCGGGGAGCTGTTTTTT. It is translated as CASKRLLAGGPDTGELFF.

To note about this clonotype: The junction and the germline gene differ at one end; a read error may be behind it. The J gene is TRBJ2-2, the V gene TRBV4-1, with TRBD1 matching over 7 bases. Germline CDR1 MGHRA, CDR2 YSYEKL. The CDR3 spans 13 residues. The CDR3 nucleotides are TGCGCCAGCAGCAAAGACAGGGCCGGGGACCTGTTTTTT. Its translation: CASSKDRAGDLFF.

The chain joins TRBV7-9 to TRBJ2-5; tentatively, D is TRBD1 or TRBD2 (5 bases each). CDR3 size: 17 residues. The germline V gene has CDR1 SEHNR and CDR2 FQNEAQ (reference sequence). Trimming removed 4 bases at V and 1 base at J, with 19 bases between. CDR3 bases: TGTGCCAGCAGCTACTATTCCGGAATGGGGGTCCAAGAGACCCAGTACTTC. It yields the protein CASSYYSGMGVQETQYF.

The J gene is TRBJ2-5, the V gene TRBV29-1; D ambiguous. The V gene's germline CDR1 is SQVTM and CDR2 ANQGSEA. V lost 6 bases and J 1 base, leaving 12 bases between the germline ends. The CDR3 runs to 13 residues. For the CDR3, the DNA is TGCAGCGTCGCTCCGGGTGTCCAAGAGACCCAGTACTTC. Its translation: CSVAPGVQETQYF.

This clonotype appeared a few times. The rearrangement joins TRBV20-1 to TRBJ2-1; TRBD2 matches at 7 bases. The germline CDR1 and CDR2 sequences are DFQATT and SNEGSKA (reference sequence). The trim removed 0 bases at V and 10 bases at J, leaving 15 bases unmatched. The CDR3 runs 16 residues. The CDR3 nucleotides read TGCAGTGCTAGAGATCGGTGGGTAGCGGGTTTAGGCGAGCAGTTCTTC. Its protein is CSARDRWVAGLGEQFF.